This entry lists 30 T cell receptor beta chains sequenced from one sample in a study of T cells in Graves' hyperthyroidism and ophthalmopathy. RNA transcripts were the template for amplifying TCR beta CDR3 regions. First-round RT-PCR of the TCR CDR3 relied on the HTBI primer set. One entry per CDR3 protein results from TCRdb running MiXCR on the multiplex PCR reads. The sample has some 600,000 distinct CDR3 sequences; about 15% are singletons. The sample was blood. The receptors originated from a woman aged 30 to 39 with Graves' hyperthyroidism that later progressed to Graves' ophthalmopathy.

The chain carries TRBV28 and TRBJ1-2, with 8 positions matching TRBD1. The CDR3 covers 14 residues. Per the germline V gene, CDR1 is MDHEN and CDR2 is SYDVKM. The junction had 9 bases not matched to a gene; V was cut back by 6 bases and J by 6 bases. The CDR3 region is CASRSGQGRDGYTF. The CDR3 DNA sequence: TGTGCCAGCAGATCCGGACAGGGAAGGGATGGCTACACCTTC.

This chain links TRBV20-1 with TRBJ2-7; D call uncertain. The CDR3 has 12 amino acids. The V and J ends lost 0 bases and 3 bases respectively, with 6 bases between them. Germline V gene data show CDR1 as DFQATT and CDR2 as SNEGSKA (reference sequence). CDR3 nucleotide sequence: TGCAGTGCTAGAGATTTCCTCTACGAGCAGTACTTC. It is translated as CSARDFLYEQYF.

This clonotype showed up many times. The chain is built from TRBV6-1 and TRBJ1-5; D gene unclear. This CDR3 has 15 residues. V dropped 2 bases and J dropped 0 bases, with 8 bases sitting between them. CDR1 MNHNS and CDR2 SASEGT come from the germline V gene. CDR3 region: CASSEWTDSNQPQHF. CDR3 coding DNA: TGTGCCAGCAGTGAATGGACGGATAGCAATCAGCCCCAGCATTTT.

Note on this clonotype: This clone may be a read error of a much larger clone one base away. The chain recombines TRBV29-1 with TRBJ1-1; 9 bases are shared with TRBD1. CDR1 and CDR2 from the germline V gene are SQVTM and ANQGSEA. Unmatched junction bases numbered 10, after V lost 5 bases and J lost 6 bases. This CDR3 region has 14 residues. The CDR3 nucleotides are TGCAGCGTTATACACGGACAGGGGATGTCTGAAGCTTTCTTT. Encoded protein: CSVIHGQGMSEAFF.

The chain carries TRBV20-1 and TRBJ2-5; perhaps D is TRBD1 or TRBD2 (6 bases each). This CDR3 is built from 13 residues. Germline CDR1 is DFQATT and CDR2 is SNEGSKA (reference sequence). Trimming removed 6 bases at V and 4 bases at J, with 15 bases between. CDR3: CSARRGWGETQYF. The DNA of the CDR3 is TGCAGTGCCAGGAGGGGGTGGGGAGAGACCCAGTACTTC.

This clonotype came up many times. This chain connects TRBV7-9 to TRBJ2-1; D possibly corresponds to TRBD1 (6 bases). V was trimmed by 5 bases and J by 12 bases, leaving 23 bases between them. The CDR3 has 15 amino acids. CDR1 and CDR2 (germline): SEHNR, FQNEAQ (reference sequence). The CDR3: CASSQTTTQGSGQFF. Here the CDR3 DNA reads TGTGCCAGCAGCCAAACAACAACACAGGGCTCCGGGCAGTTCTTC.

In this sample, this clonotype turned up many times. This rearrangement joins TRBV6-2 or TRBV6-3 to TRBJ2-1, with 10 bases aligning to TRBD2. V dropped 6 bases and J dropped 13; count of bases not matched to a gene: 18. The CDR3 consists of 16 residues. In germline, CDR1 is MNHEY, CDR2 SVGEGT. The CDR3 region is CASSPPGASGRGLQFF. DNA of the CDR3: TGTGCCAGCAGCCCCCCCGGGGCTAGCGGGAGAGGTCTACAGTTCTTC.

The rearrangement joins TRBV5-5 to TRBJ2-7, with D possibly matching TRBD2 (6 bases). CDR1 SGHKS and CDR2 YYEKEE come from the germline V gene (reference sequence). This CDR3 region has 15 residues. V lost 4 bases and J lost 3, with 17 bases in between. The CDR3 is CASSPTPAGDYEQYF. The DNA of the CDR3 is TGTGCCAGCAGCCCGACCCCAGCGGGTGACTACGAGCAGTACTTC. Together with reference TRBV5-5 and TRBJ2-7, the CDR3 gives the full variable domain: DAGVTQSPTHLIKTRGQQVTLRCSPISGHKSVSWYQQVLGQGPQFIFQYYEKEERGRGNFPDRFSARQFPNYSSELNVNALLLGDSALYLCASSPTPAGDYEQYFGPGTRLTVT.

CDR3 bases: TGTGCCAGCAGTTCACGCCAGTACAATGAGCAGTTCTTC. Translation gives CASSSRQYNEQFF. The rearrangement joins TRBV6-1 to TRBJ2-1; no firm D call. Per the germline V gene, CDR1 is MNHNS and CDR2 is SASEGT. The CDR3 runs 13 residues. Trimming stripped 5 bases from V and 4 bases from J, with 9 bases between.

At least ten counts were recorded for this clonotype. The chain has TRBV12-5 and TRBJ2-2; 8 nucleotides match TRBD1. This CDR3 is 15 amino acids long. Germline V gene sequence: CDR1 LGHNT, CDR2 FRNRAP. V lost 6 bases, J lost 5 bases, and 8 bases stayed unmatched. The CDR3 spells CASGLGQGGTGELFF. The CDR3, as DNA: TGTGCTAGTGGCCTCGGACAGGGTGGGACCGGGGAGCTGTTTTTT.

This clonotype was seen at least ten times. The chain links TRBV27 to TRBJ1-1; the D gene is possibly TRBD1 (6 bases). This CDR3 is built from 16 residues. Germline V lookup: CDR1 MNHEY, CDR2 SMNVEV (reference sequence). V was cut by 7 bases and J by 1 base, with 19 bases left in between. The CDR3 sequence is CASTQWGGGSNTEAFF. Here the CDR3 DNA reads TGTGCCAGCACCCAATGGGGGGGCGGTTCGAACACTGAAGCTTTCTTT.

In this sample, this clonotype turned up many times. The CDR3 DNA reads as TGCAGTGCTAGTCCCCTCCCAGGGGCCACTGAAGCTTTCTTT. Amino acids: CSASPLPGATEAFF. This chain links TRBV20-1 with TRBJ1-1; perhaps TRBD1 as D (6 bases). CDR3 length: 14 residues. CDR1 DFQATT and CDR2 SNEGSKA come from the germline V gene (reference sequence). V was cut by 3 bases and J by 4 bases, with 15 bases left in between.

This clonotype was detected ten times or more. The chain combines TRBV27 with TRBJ2-1; 9 nucleotides match TRBD2. There are 17 residues in the CDR3. J lost 4 bases, V lost 2 bases, and 9 bases had no gene match. Germline CDR1 reads MNHEY; CDR2 reads SMNVEV (reference sequence). CDR3 nucleotides: TGTGCCAGCAGTTTACAACCCGGCGGGAGGGTTTACAATGAGCAGTTCTTC. Its translation: CASSLQPGGRVYNEQFF.

The sample holds many counts of this clonotype. V is TRBV5-1 and J is TRBJ2-1, with D unclear. CDR1 is SGHRS and CDR2 is YFSETQ in the germline V gene. V was shortened by 0 bases and J by 10 bases, with 14 bases between the two germline ends. The CDR3 spans 14 residues. The CDR3 DNA reads TGCGCCAGCAGCTTGGTGGAAATTCTCGGGGAGCAGTTCTTC. As protein: CASSLVEILGEQFF.

The V gene is TRBV24-1, the J gene TRBJ2-5; the match to TRBD1 covers 10 bases. The J segment lost 3 bases and the V segment lost 9 bases, leaving 6 bases of the junction unmatched. Germline assignment: CDR1 KGHDR and CDR2 SFDVKD. CDR3 size: 14 residues. CDR3 sequence reads: CATGPTGGKETQYF. CDR3 DNA sequence: TGTGCCACCGGCCCGACAGGGGGCAAAGAGACCCAGTACTTC.

The V call is TRBV28, the J call TRBJ1-1, with a tentative D call TRBD1 (5 bases). CDR3 length: 16 residues. Trimming shortened V by 5 bases and J by 1 base, and 17 bases separated the two germline ends. In germline, CDR1 is MDHEN, CDR2 SYDVKM. The CDR3 nucleotides are TGTGCCAGCAGTGCCCCGGTAGGCAGGGAGAACACTGAAGCTTTCTTT. The encoded protein is CASSAPVGRENTEAFF.

This clonotype was observed a few times. The J gene is TRBJ1-1, the V gene TRBV6-1, with no clear D. Germline V CDR1 and CDR2: MNHNS, SASEGT. This CDR3 has 16 amino acids. Trimming took 6 bases from V and 0 from J, leaving 17 bases between them. CDR3 sequence (DNA): TGTGCCAGCAGACCAAGGGTATTGACTATGAACACTGAAGCTTTCTTT. The encoded protein is CASRPRVLTMNTEAFF.

The V call is TRBV2, the J call TRBJ1-2; 10 nucleotides agree with TRBD1. The CDR3 sequence is 14 residues long. Germline V CDR1 and CDR2: SNHLY, FYNNEI. Unmatched junction bases numbered 4, after V lost 4 bases and J lost 5 bases. The chain's CDR3 is CASSGQGALYGYTF. CDR3 DNA: TGTGCCAGCAGTGGACAGGGGGCTTTATATGGCTACACCTTC.

This clonotype was recorded many times. The gene calls are TRBV11-2 and TRBJ2-7; TRBD2 matches at 8 bases. The V and J ends lost 3 bases and 5 bases, in that order; junction bases with no gene match: 6. Germline lookup yields CDR1 SGHAT and CDR2 FQNNGV. This CDR3 contains 14 residues. This CDR3 reads CASSFILAGHEQYF. The CDR3 bases are TGTGCCAGCAGCTTTATTCTAGCGGGCCACGAGCAGTACTTC.

V is TRBV19 and J is TRBJ1-5, with 7 bases fitting TRBD1. Trimming took 6 bases from V and 3 from J; bases not matched to a gene: 8. The CDR3 extends over 15 amino acids. The germline gives CDR1 LNHDA, CDR2 SQIVND (reference sequence). For the CDR3, the DNA is TGTGCCAGTAGCGGAGGAGGGGGCCTCAATCAGCCCCAGCATTTT. This translates into CASSGGGGLNQPQHF.

In its sample, this clonotype was seen many times. The chain joins TRBV30 to TRBJ1-1; TRBD1 is a possible D gene (6 bases). The CDR3 runs 12 residues. Trimming stripped 4 bases from V and 1 base from J, with 7 bases between. CDR1 is GTSNPN and CDR2 is SVGIG in the germline V gene (reference sequence). The CDR3 reads CAWTRGNTEAFF. The CDR3, as DNA: TGTGCCTGGACCAGGGGGAACACTGAAGCTTTCTTT.

Concerning this clonotype itself: One base away lies a much larger clone, so this may be a sequencing read error. The rearrangement links TRBV6-1 to TRBJ2-1, with TRBD1 as a possible D gene (8 bases). Germline CDR1 MNHNS, CDR2 SASEGT. V was pared by 7 bases and J by 7 bases, with 23 bases between. CDR3 size: 16 residues. CDR3 residues: CASTEGGDRRRNEQFF. The CDR3 nucleotides read TGTGCCAGCACCGAAGGGGGGGACAGGAGGCGAAATGAGCAGTTCTTC.

This clonotype was recorded at least ten times. The chain is built from TRBV19 and TRBJ2-7, with 7 bases lining up with TRBD2. V shed 5 bases, J shed 2 bases, and the junction held 6 bases outside the gene matches. There are 14 residues in the CDR3. Germline V gene lookup returns CDR1 LNHDA and CDR2 SQIVND (reference sequence). This chain's CDR3 is CASSSIGGAYEQYF. The CDR3 DNA is TGTGCCAGTAGTTCAATTGGGGGGGCCTACGAGCAGTACTTC.

The chain is built from TRBV29-1 and TRBJ2-2; D call uncertain. CDR3 length: 11 residues. CDR1 and CDR2 from the germline V gene are SQVTM and ANQGSEA. Trimming removed 7 bases at V and 2 bases at J, with 5 bases between. The CDR3 DNA follows: TGCAGCGCCTACAACACCGGGGAGCTGTTTTTT. The encoded protein is CSAYNTGELFF.

This clonotype was counted ten times or more. The chain carries TRBV7-6 and TRBJ2-5, with TRBD2 as a possible D gene (5 bases). The CDR3 is 14 residues long. V lost 8 bases, J lost 6 bases, and 19 bases lay in between. Germline assignment: CDR1 SGHVS and CDR2 FNYEAQ. The DNA for the CDR3 is TGTGCCAGCGCCGAGTCCGGGGTCGTACAGACCCAGTACTTC. Translating it yields CASAESGVVQTQYF.

This clonotype occurred many times. The chain carries TRBV7-2 and TRBJ2-7, with a weak D call TRBD2 (6 bases). The V end was cut by 1 base, the J end by 3 bases, with 16 bases between. The CDR3 has 16 residues. Germline assignment: CDR1 SGHTA and CDR2 FQGNSA. CDR3 region: CASSLDQLANHYEQYF. The CDR3 DNA reads as TGTGCCAGCAGCTTAGACCAGCTAGCGAACCACTACGAGCAGTACTTC.

There are many counts of this clonotype. V is TRBV6-2 or TRBV6-3 and J is TRBJ2-1; TRBD2 matches at 10 bases. The J segment lost 10 bases and the V segment lost 7 bases, leaving 10 bases of the junction unmatched. Germline V lookup: CDR1 MNHEY, CDR2 SVGEGT. This CDR3 has 14 residues. CDR3 nucleotide sequence: TGTGCCAGCACCCCTAGCGGGAGACGATCGGAGCAGTTCTTC. It codes for CASTPSGRRSEQFF.

The gene calls are TRBV29-1 and TRBJ1-1; D ambiguous. CDR3 length equals 13 residues. CDR1 SQVTM and CDR2 ANQGSEA come from the germline V gene. Trimming cost V 7 bases and J 0 bases, with 12 bases left between them. CDR3 nucleotides: TGCAGCGCCCGACTCGCGGTGAACACTGAAGCTTTCTTT. Encoded protein: CSARLAVNTEAFF.

At least ten counts were recorded for this clonotype. The chain carries TRBV2 and TRBJ1-5, with D possibly matching TRBD1 (5 bases). Germline V gene lookup returns CDR1 SNHLY and CDR2 FYNNEI. V dropped 2 bases and J dropped 6 bases, with 14 bases sitting between them. The CDR3 consists of 15 residues. Here the CDR3 reads CASSELEGAGQPQHF. Here the CDR3 DNA reads TGTGCCAGCAGTGAATTAGAAGGGGCGGGTCAGCCCCAGCATTTT.

This clonotype was seen many times. Written as DNA, the CDR3 is TGTGCCACCAGCAGGTTCGGACAAACTTACCAAGAGACCCAGTACTTC. It specifies CATSRFGQTYQETQYF. This chain joins TRBV15 and TRBJ2-5; perhaps TRBD1 as D (5 bases). CDR1 is LNHNV, CDR2 YYDKDF, per germline (reference sequence). This CDR3 contains 16 residues. Trimming cost V 3 bases and J 0 bases, with 14 bases left between them.